This TCR beta chain was observed in a study of blood T cell repertoires in COVID-19. Whole-study context: The samples span acute and convalescent COVID-19 from the United States, Italy and Spain. PBMCs, B-cell-depleted T cells, or T cells provided the cDNA or gDNA that made up the material.

The germline V gene has CDR1 LGHNA and CDR2 YNFKEQ. The CDR3 has 13 residues. With V trimmed by 5 bases and J by 2 bases, 2 bases remained unmatched. Methods used by the authors: Amplified reference gene primers provided the basis for estimating nucleated cell counts. Assay used: immunoSEQ multiplex PCR; TCRdb lists only in-frame clones, some missing. V and J calls and clone size come straight from that table; D and trimming were deduced from the DNA. Of roughly 120,000 clones in the sample, approximately 80% were seen once. This clone was seen a handful of times. The sequence came from a man aged 45-60 years with acute or convalescent COVID-19. V and J are TRBV4-2 and TRBJ2-7; TRBD2 agrees at 8 bases. Sequencing used peripheral blood. As DNA, the CDR3 is TGTGCCAGCAGCGGTAGCGGGGCCTACGAGCAGTACTTC. Its protein is CASSGSGAYEQYF.